The source of this T cell receptor beta chain is a study of early T cells in non-severe SARS-CoV-2 infection. Researchers tagged individual cDNA molecules with unique molecular identifiers. TCRdb redid the calling of the 5' RACE reads with MiXCR, one entry per CDR3 protein. The data show about 52,000 distinct CDR3 sequences, 8.2% seen once. This clonotype came up a few times. The CDR3 is 14 amino acids. Germline V CDR1 and CDR2: DFQATT, SNEGSKA (reference sequence). Trimming removed 3 bases from V and 3 bases from J, with 15 bases in between. The sample was whole blood. This sequence joins TRBV20-1 and TRBJ2-7; D tentatively fits TRBD1 or TRBD2 (6 bases each). The receptor's source is an adult who was a healthcare worker with PCR-confirmed SARS-CoV-2 infection or an uninfected control (not recorded which). CDR3 amino acids: CSASKGGSIYEQYF. The CDR3 nucleotides are TGCAGTGCTAGTAAGGGGGGATCAATCTACGAGCAGTACTTC.